This T cell receptor beta chain emerged from a study of CD8+ T cells in alopecia areata (dated by TCRdb to the late 2010s). The study in broad terms: Skin from C3H/HeJ donors with spontaneous alopecia (about 6-12 months old) was grafted onto female C3H/HeJ recipients that were roughly 7-10 weeks old. The study used high-throughput TCRbeta sequencing to examine T cell clonal expansion in alopecia areata, in both the C3H/HeJ mouse model and human patients. In humans, TCRbeta sequencing was performed on scalp tissue and on sorted CD4+ and CD8+ peripheral blood T cells from healthy controls and from patients with patchy or totalis/universalis alopecia areata. Clonality in the scalp was compared among normal scalp (n=4), patchy alopecia areata scalp (n=8), and alopecia totalis/universalis scalp (n=8). RNA came from the PAXgene miRNA kit for fixed scalp, the miRNeasy kit for PBMCs, and the RNeasy kit for mouse skin. immunoSEQ multiplex PCR using 35 Vbeta forward primers and 13 Jbeta reverse primers was used to amplify TCRbeta CDR3 regions. General study outcomes and caveats: Compared with normal scalp, lesional scalp, particularly in alopecia totalis/universalis, had higher clonality and more expanded CD8+ clones, which suggests antigenic drive. Unlike mouse skin, where gammadelta T cells dominate, normal human skin contains resident alphabeta T cells that get sequenced too, which complicates analysis of the scalp TCR repertoire. TCR sequences shared between patients were less clear than in mice, possibly partly because of HLA diversity in the patient population.

Regarding this clone: The antigen this receptor binds is unknown. For this receptor, the gene names and germline sequences are taken from the mouse. The read terminates 4 residues ahead of where the CDR3 ends, so the germline J gene completes it.

Libraries were made using the immunoSEQ multiplex PCR assay. RNA was extracted from all samples and reverse transcribed into cDNA, which served as template for TCR sequencing. SuperScript III was used to make first-strand cDNA, primed with a 2:1 mix of oligo-dT and random hexamers. Amplification bias was assessed with a synthetic immune receptor repertoire, and residual bias was removed computationally. Sequencing of the libraries was done on Illumina HiSeq using 60 bp reads that spanned the CDR3 and were read from J toward V. Per the authors' processing: Raw reads were preprocessed for error removal, and CDR3 was defined according to IMGT conventions as running from the conserved cysteine to phenylalanine. Clonality was computed as 1 minus the Shannon entropy, with the entropy normalized by log2 of the number of productive unique TCRs. Scalp TCRbeta sequences were cross-referenced with sorted blood CD4 and CD8 repertoires so that the CD4 or CD8 identity of scalp clones could be inferred. The source is immuneACCESS, and TCRdb retained only in-frame sequences with V and J called. Part of the clones is not carried over; for the studies checked, unresolved V genes explain less than half of this, and the remainder is unexplained. V, J and clone size are taken as reported in that table, and D and trimming were inferred from the DNA itself. With around 290,000 clones recorded, this sample contains no clone counted only once. 1.2% of the sample comes from the top ten.

The CDR3, from cysteine to phenylalanine, totals 17 residues. The 39 bases shown cover part of the CDR3, and their frame starts at base 1. The CDR1 and CDR2 encoded by the germline V gene (reference sequence) are FNHDT and SITEND. V ends up 1 base short and J 0 bases short, with an unmatched junction base count of 7. Pooled mouse cutaneous lymph node cells were stained for CD4, CD8alpha, NKG2D, NKG2ACE and other markers and were then sorted on a BD Influx. The rearranged segments are TRBV19 and TRBJ2-3; TRBD2 fits 8 bases in the junction. This sequence was found in a C3H/HeJ mouse with alopecia areata. The strain's MHC haplotype is H2-k. Material: CD4+ T cells sorted from a lymph node. The sequenced part of the CDR3 DNA is TGTGCCAGCAGTATAATTCCTGGGGGGACTAGTGCAGAA. It encodes CASSIIPGGTSAE. The CDR3 in full is CASSIIPGGTSAETLYF. Extended through the reference TRBV19 and TRBJ2-3 proteins, this CDR3 yields the full variable domain: GGIITQTPKFLIGQEGQKLTLKCQQNFNHDTMYWYRQDSGKGLRLIYYSITENDLQKGDLSEGYDASREKKSSFSLTVTSAQKNEMAVFLCASSIIPGGTSAETLYFGSGTRLTVL.